The TCR beta chain described here comes from a study of T cell responses to AZD1222 COVID-19 vaccine. V gave up 5 bases and J gave up 4 bases, with 11 bases separating them. Germline CDR1 and CDR2: MRHNA and SNTAGT. The CDR3 length is 14 residues. Sequencing used immunoSEQ multiplex PCR; TCRdb keeps in-frame clones, though not all of them. The data show 110,000 to 150,000 clones, with roughly nine tenths seen just once and approximately 1.5% held by the top ten. To note about this clone: Its target is unknown.

Study results and caveats: Seropositive AZD1222 recipients at baseline numbered only 6 or 7. Reportedly, nearly half of unique spike TCRs recognized epitopes outside B.1.351/B.1.1.7 mutations.

The chain carries TRBV6-4 and TRBJ2-2; weak D call: TRBD1 (6 bases). The sample in question was peripheral blood, obtained on day 0 of AZD1222 vaccination. This receptor was taken from an adult in good health. The CDR3 spells CASSLDRLTGELFF. The DNA of the CDR3 is TGTGCCAGCAGTCTTGACAGGCTCACCGGGGAGCTGTTTTTT.